This TCR beta chain is drawn from a study of blood T cell repertoires in COVID-19. Turning to the study itself: The study drew acute and convalescent COVID-19 samples from the United States, Italy and Spain. From T cells, B-cell-depleted T cells, or PBMCs came the material, which was cDNA or gDNA.

In the authors' workflow: Using reference gene primer amplification, nucleated cell counts were estimated. Repertoires were generated with immunoSEQ multiplex PCR, while TCRdb's copy carries only in-frame clones and drops some. V, J and clone size derive from that table, while D and trimming were established from the DNA sequence. Here the sample spans around 99,000 clones, about four fifths being singletons. Germline V CDR1 and CDR2: MDHEN, SYDVKM. V lost 4 bases, J lost 2 bases, and 11 bases stayed unmatched. The CDR3 contains 16 residues. The sequence derives from a woman over 75 with active or convalescent COVID-19. The rearrangement uses TRBV28 and TRBJ2-7; 7 bases are shared with TRBD1. Sequences were obtained from peripheral blood. CDR3 residues: CASSSLPRDRPYEQYF. CDR3 DNA: TGTGCCAGCAGTTCCTTGCCCCGGGACAGACCCTACGAGCAGTACTTC.